A selection of T cell receptor beta chains follows, all from one sample in a study of blood T cell repertoires in COVID-19. Produced via immunoSEQ multiplex PCR; TCRdb's table is partial and in-frame only. The sample consists of 220,000 or so clones, approximately 90% of them appearing once. What was sequenced was PBMCs or T cells enriched from blood (not recorded which). The origin of the receptors is a man aged 50 or older who had been exposed to COVID-19. Both conserved end residues are part of each CDR3. D genes are given only for firm matches. Size tells how often a clone was seen (once, few, many) or the class of an expanded clone, and some rows leave it out.

clone_size	j_call	v_call	d_call	cdr3_aa	cdr3_nt
-	TRBJ2-2	TRBV5-1	TRBD1	CASSFGQVITGELFF	TGCGCCAGCAGCTTTGGACAGGTTATTACCGGGGAGCTGTTTTTT
-	TRBJ2-7	TRBV10-3	-	CAISARRGGNSYEQYF	TGTGCCATCAGCGCCCGCCGTGGGGGGAACTCCTACGAGCAGTACTTC
-	TRBJ1-5	TRBV19	TRBD1	CASTEHRTGNQPQHF	TGTGCCAGTACCGAACATCGGACAGGGAATCAGCCCCAGCATTTT
-	TRBJ1-2	TRBV28	-	CASSNMYREPRYGYTF	TGTGCCAGCAGTAATATGTACCGGGAGCCGCGCTATGGCTACACCTTC
-	TRBJ1-1	TRBV7-9	-	CASSLAQGRGNTEAFF	TGTGCCAGCAGCTTAGCGCAGGGCAGGGGGAACACTGAAGCTTTCTTT
-	TRBJ1-1	TRBV5-1	TRBD1	CASSLGTGRPANTEAFF	TGCGCCAGCAGCTTGGGGACAGGGAGACCCGCGAACACTGAAGCTTTCTTT
-	TRBJ2-1	TRBV24-1	TRBD1	CATSDLWGQGSYNEQFF	TGTGCCACCAGTGATTTGTGGGGACAGGGGTCCTACAATGAGCAGTTCTTC
once	TRBJ1-1	TRBV9	TRBD1	CASSASRDRVPEAFF	TGTGCCAGCAGCGCGTCCCGGGACAGGGTTCCTGAAGCTTTCTTT
-	TRBJ1-3	TRBV5-1	-	CASSGAPSMTIYF	TGCGCCAGCAGCGGAGCCCCTTCTATGACCATATATTTT
-	TRBJ1-2	TRBV28	-	CASRTPGVGYGYTF	TGTGCCAGCAGGACCCCCGGGGTTGGCTATGGCTACACCTTC
once	TRBJ1-1	TRBV15	TRBD1	CATSTVPGQGANTEAFF	TGTGCCACCAGCACTGTCCCGGGACAGGGGGCGAACACTGAAGCTTTCTTT
-	TRBJ1-1	TRBV6-2/TRBV6-3	TRBD1	CASSSRDRGAEAFF	TGTGCCAGCAGTTCTCGGGACAGGGGGGCTGAAGCTTTCTTT
-	TRBJ1-1	TRBV7-3	-	CASSPGQGRNTEAFF	TGTGCCAGCAGCCCCGGGCAGGGGAGGAACACTGAAGCTTTCTTT
-	TRBJ1-5	TRBV30	-	CAWSFGQPNQPQHF	TGTGCCTGGAGTTTTGGGCAGCCCAATCAGCCCCAGCATTTT
-	TRBJ2-1	TRBV4-2	TRBD2	CASSQDRLAGLNEQFF	TGTGCCAGCAGCCAAGATCGGCTAGCGGGACTCAATGAGCAGTTCTTC
-	TRBJ1-3	TRBV5-1	TRBD1	CASGQGAGNTIYF	TGCGCCAGCGGCCAGGGGGCGGGAAACACCATATATTTT
-	TRBJ1-2	TRBV6-1	-	CASSEPREGNYGYTF	TGTGCCAGCAGTGAACCTAGGGAGGGTAACTATGGCTACACCTTC
few	TRBJ1-1	TRBV19	TRBD1	CASTPWGTVNTEAFF	TGTGCCAGTACCCCGTGGGGGACAGTCAACACTGAAGCTTTCTTT
-	TRBJ2-5	TRBV5-1	-	CASSRGASAQETQYF	TGCGCCAGCAGCCGGGGGGCTAGCGCACAAGAGACCCAGTACTTC
-	TRBJ2-3	TRBV5-4	TRBD2	CASSLGLAGGTDTQYF	TGTGCCAGCAGCTTAGGACTAGCGGGGGGCACAGATACGCAGTATTTT
once	TRBJ1-2	TRBV5-1	-	CASSLELAGVGGYTF	TGCGCCAGCAGCTTGGAATTAGCGGGGGTCGGCGGCTACACCTTC
-	TRBJ2-1	TRBV30	TRBD1	CAWSVALSGQGYNEQFF	TGTGCCTGGAGTGTAGCCCTCTCGGGACAGGGCTACAATGAGCAGTTCTTC
-	TRBJ1-4	TRBV21-1	-	CASSHGRDGVLTLFF	TGTGCCAGCAGTCACGGCAGGGATGGTGTCTTGACCCTGTTTTTT
once	TRBJ2-5	TRBV4-2	TRBD2	CASSRTGGAETQYF	TGTGCCAGCAGCAGGACGGGAGGCGCAGAGACCCAGTACTTC
once	TRBJ1-2	TRBV11-2	-	CASSFGSDRSNYGYTF	TGTGCCAGCAGCTTTGGTTCTGACAGGTCTAACTATGGCTACACCTTC